This TCR beta chain was observed in a study of cytomegalovirus exposure and HLA in healthy donors. Comment on this clone: Its antigen is undetermined.

Findings and limits, study-wide: Both high specificity and high sensitivity reportedly marked the classifier's diagnosis of cytomegalovirus status. The finding came from a later analysis; first-cohort TCR clusters tended to co-occur in the 90 to 150 validation repertoires.

The assay was immunoSEQ multiplex PCR, and TCRdb's table has in-frame clones only and misses some. The table has some 200,000 clones, about four fifths seen once; the top ten hold roughly 2.8%. Trimming at V came to 2 bases and at J to 0 bases, leaving 10 bases not matched to a gene. Germline CDR1 reads MDHEN; CDR2 reads SYDVKM. The CDR3 consists of 19 residues. Input material: PBMCs. The J gene is TRBJ2-6, the V gene TRBV28; TRBD1 aligns across 7 bases. This TCR was recovered from a woman aged 18 to 35 in good health and CMV-seropositive. In DNA, the CDR3 is TGTGCCAGCAGTTTAAGGGGAGACAGGGTCGTCTCTGGGGCCAACGTCCTGACTTTC. It translates to CASSLRGDRVVSGANVLTF.